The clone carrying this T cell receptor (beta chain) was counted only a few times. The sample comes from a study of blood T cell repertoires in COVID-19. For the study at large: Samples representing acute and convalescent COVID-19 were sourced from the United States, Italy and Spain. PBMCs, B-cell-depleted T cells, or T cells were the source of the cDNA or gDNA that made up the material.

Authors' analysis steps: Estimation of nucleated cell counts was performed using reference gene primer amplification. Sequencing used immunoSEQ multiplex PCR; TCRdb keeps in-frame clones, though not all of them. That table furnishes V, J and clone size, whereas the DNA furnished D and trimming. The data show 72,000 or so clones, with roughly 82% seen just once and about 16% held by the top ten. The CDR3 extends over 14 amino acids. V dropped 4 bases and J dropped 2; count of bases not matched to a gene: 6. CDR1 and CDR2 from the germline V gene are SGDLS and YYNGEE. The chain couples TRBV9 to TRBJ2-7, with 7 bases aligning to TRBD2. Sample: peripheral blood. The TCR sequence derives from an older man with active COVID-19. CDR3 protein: CASSYSSGTYEQYF. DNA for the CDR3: TGTGCCAGCAGCTACTCTAGCGGAACCTACGAGCAGTACTTC. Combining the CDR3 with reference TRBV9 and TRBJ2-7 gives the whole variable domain DSGVTQTPKHLITATGQRVTLRCSPRSGDLSVYWYQQSLDQGLQFLIQYYNGEERAKGNILERFSAQQFPDLHSELNLSSLELGDSALYFCASSYSSGTYEQYFGPGTRLTVT.